This TCR beta chain was sequenced during a study of blood T cell repertoires in COVID-19. Study details: The United States, Italy and Spain provided the acute and convalescent COVID-19 samples.

The data were produced by immunoSEQ multiplex PCR, yet TCRdb's version contains in-frame clones alone and is incomplete. This sample carries some 350,000 clones, 90% of them seen once, and the ten largest clones take 6.5%. The TCR sequence derives from a man between 18 and 29 years old with active or convalescent COVID-19. Sequenced: peripheral blood.

This CDR3 reads CASSYPTGENYEQYF. In DNA, the CDR3 is TGTGCCAGCAGTTACCCCACGGGAGAGAACTACGAGCAGTACTTC. The chain combines TRBV6-2 or TRBV6-3 with TRBJ2-7, with D possibly matching TRBD2 (6 bases). Trimming pared 2 bases from V and 3 bases from J, leaving 14 bases between. The germline V gene has CDR1 MNHEY and CDR2 SVGEGT. The CDR3 totals 15 residues.